These 3 T cell receptor beta chains were all obtained from the same sample, sequenced in a study of cytomegalovirus exposure and HLA in healthy donors. PCR primers comprised 60 Vbeta and 13 Jbeta primers. The protocol was immunoSEQ multiplex PCR, while the TCRdb copy is restricted to in-frame clones and leaves out a portion. This table holds 150,000 to 200,000 clones, 81% found once. Sample: PBMCs. The receptors shown here come from a man younger than 35 in good health and CMV-seronegative.

The chain has TRBV6-6 and TRBJ2-1; 7 nucleotides match TRBD2. Germline V CDR1 and CDR2: MNHNY, SVGAGI (reference sequence). The CDR3 contains 14 residues. V trimming: 7 bases; J trimming: 3 bases; junction bases outside the gene matches: 6. CDR3 loop: CASIPGLDYNEQFF. The CDR3, as DNA: TGTGCCAGCATCCCCGGACTAGACTACAATGAGCAGTTCTTC.

This clone showed up just a few times. V and J are TRBV25-1 and TRBJ1-4; 9 nucleotides match TRBD1. V trimming: 2 bases; J trimming: 6 bases; junction bases outside the gene matches: 4. This CDR3 contains 15 residues. The V gene's germline CDR1 is MGHDK and CDR2 SYGVNS. CDR3 in DNA: TGTGCCAGCAGTGAAGAGGGACAGGGTTATGAAAAACTGTTTTTT. Translating gives CASSEEGQGYEKLFF.

In this sample, this clone turned up once. This chain links TRBV28 with TRBJ2-2, with 14 bases matching TRBD2. V shed 7 bases, J shed 11 bases, and the junction held 18 bases outside the gene matches. The V gene's germline CDR1 is MDHEN and CDR2 SYDVKM. The CDR3 contains 18 residues. The CDR3 reads CASTPLAGLAGVSGELFF. CDR3 DNA: TGTGCCAGCACCCCCCTGGCGGGACTAGCGGGAGTTTCAGGCGAGCTGTTTTTT.